Listed below are T cell receptor beta chains from one sample, sequenced in a study of blood T cell repertoires in COVID-19. Sequencing used immunoSEQ multiplex PCR; TCRdb keeps in-frame clones, though not all of them. Of 150,000 to 200,000 clones in the sample, around four fifths were seen once. The sequencing sample was made of peripheral blood. Receptors were obtained from a woman aged 70 to 79 with COVID-19, enrolled during active disease. CDR3s include the opening cysteine and the closing phenylalanine or tryptophan. D genes are given only for firm matches. Not all rows give a size; the values are once, few, many and, for expanded clones, a class.

abundance | j_gene | v_gene | len | d_gene | CDR3aa | CDR3nt
NA | TRBJ1-4 | TRBV7-2 | 15 | TRBD1 | CASSPWTGGREKLFF | TGTGCCAGCAGCCCCTGGACAGGGGGTCGTGAAAAACTGTTTTTT
NA | TRBJ1-6 | TRBV6-5 | 13 | NA | CASSQGYNSPLHF | TGTGCCAGCAGCCAGGGTTATAATTCACCCCTCCACTTT
NA | TRBJ2-3 | TRBV13 | 14 | NA | CASSPSIAADTQYF | TGTGCCAGCAGCCCCTCCATAGCAGCAGATACGCAGTATTTT
NA | TRBJ2-5 | TRBV5-1 | 15 | NA | CASSLAVPRRETQYF | TGCGCCAGCAGCTTGGCGGTCCCGCGGAGGGAGACCCAGTACTTC
NA | TRBJ2-6 | TRBV14 | 17 | NA | CASSPSILRSGANVLTF | TGTGCCAGCAGTCCTTCCATACTTCGCTCTGGGGCCAACGTCCTGACTTTC
NA | TRBJ1-2 | TRBV3-1/TRBV3-2 | 13 | NA | CASSQLGGGGYTF | TGTGCCAGCAGCCAATTGGGGGGAGGAGGCTACACCTTC
NA | TRBJ1-2 | TRBV2 | 16 | NA | CASSPIGQRPNYGYTF | TGTGCCAGCAGTCCCATCGGACAGCGACCTAACTATGGCTACACCTTC
few | TRBJ2-5 | TRBV27 | 13 | NA | CASSLRGSETQYF | TGTGCCAGCAGTTTGCGGGGCAGTGAGACCCAGTACTTC
NA | TRBJ1-6 | TRBV15 | 16 | TRBD1 | CATSPQVWTGQKPLHF | TGTGCCACCAGCCCCCAGGTCTGGACAGGGCAGAAGCCCCTCCACTTT
NA | TRBJ2-1 | TRBV11-2 | 16 | TRBD2 | CASSLTSGFSYNEQFF | TGTGCCAGCAGCTTGACTAGCGGGTTCTCCTACAATGAGCAGTTCTTC
NA | TRBJ2-3 | TRBV19 | 14 | TRBD2 | CASSTHRGADTQYF | TGTGCCAGTAGTACTCATCGGGGGGCAGATACGCAGTATTTT
NA | TRBJ2-5 | TRBV7-2 | 15 | TRBD2 | CASSLLRGASETQYF | TGTGCCAGCAGCTTATTGCGGGGGGCGTCCGAGACCCAGTACTTC
NA | TRBJ2-1 | TRBV12-5 | 14 | TRBD2 | CASGFGREGFEQFF | TGTGCTAGTGGTTTCGGTAGGGAGGGCTTTGAGCAGTTCTTC
NA | TRBJ2-2 | TRBV7-3 | 16 | NA | CASSLTPVQTTGELFF | TGTGCCAGCAGCTTAACCCCCGTACAGACGACCGGGGAGCTGTTTTTT
NA | TRBJ2-3 | TRBV5-6 | 14 | NA | CASSLDLPPDTQYF | TGTGCCAGCAGCTTGGATCTTCCTCCAGATACGCAGTATTTT
NA | TRBJ2-1 | TRBV18 | 18 | TRBD1 | CASSTRGQGKDSYNEQFF | TGTGCCAGCTCAACAAGGGGACAGGGGAAGGACTCCTACAATGAGCAGTTCTTC
NA | TRBJ1-1 | TRBV29-1 | 14 | TRBD1 | CSVVRQGAMTEAFF | TGCAGCGTTGTAAGACAGGGGGCCATGACTGAAGCTTTCTTT
NA | TRBJ1-5 | TRBV7-8 | 13 | TRBD1 | CASSPTGGQPQHF | TGTGCCAGCAGCCCCACAGGGGGGCAGCCCCAGCATTTT
once | TRBJ2-7 | TRBV15 | 13 | NA | CATSRGLYYEQYF | TGTGCCACCAGCAGAGGTCTTTACTACGAGCAGTACTTC
NA | TRBJ1-3 | TRBV11-2 | 19 | TRBD1 | CASSLLGQGPIRSGNTIYF | TGTGCCAGCAGCTTATTGGGACAGGGACCAATCCGCTCTGGAAACACCATATATTTT
few | TRBJ2-7 | TRBV7-9 | 15 | TRBD1 | CASSLGGGQVYEQYF | TGTGCCAGCAGCTTAGGTGGGGGACAGGTCTACGAGCAGTACTTC
NA | TRBJ2-1 | TRBV7-8 | 15 | TRBD1 | CASSFRDRGDNEQFF | TGTGCCAGCAGCTTCCGGGACAGGGGCGACAATGAGCAGTTCTTC
NA | TRBJ1-2 | TRBV7-2 | 16 | TRBD1 | CASSPRQGRSNYGYTF | TGTGCCAGCAGCCCTCGACAGGGGCGCTCTAACTATGGCTACACCTTC
NA | TRBJ2-7 | TRBV10-3 | 12 | NA | CAISRQSYEQYF | TGTGCCATCAGCAGACAGTCCTACGAGCAGTACTTC
NA | TRBJ1-4 | TRBV12-3/TRBV12-4 | 12 | NA | CASSLKREKLFF | TGTGCCAGCAGCCTAAAACGCGAAAAACTGTTTTTT
NA | TRBJ2-3 | TRBV9 | 18 | TRBD2 | CASSANQPRGALADTQYF | TGTGCCAGCAGCGCAAACCAACCGCGGGGGGCATTGGCAGATACGCAGTATTTT